Listed here are 17 T cell receptor beta chains from one sample, sequenced in a study of siplizumab effects on memory and regulatory T cells. Generated by immunoSEQ multiplex PCR, the TCRdb table keeps only in-frame clones and is missing some. The sample contains about 110,000 clones, roughly 92% of which appear only once. Material for sequencing was CD4+ T cells sorted from blood. Receptor source: a human donor in good health.

CDR3 amino acids: CASSSRTGGVGTEAFF. CDR3 coding DNA: TGTGCCAGTAGCAGTAGGACAGGGGGGGTCGGCACTGAAGCTTTCTTT. The gene calls are TRBV7-9 and TRBJ1-1; the match to TRBD1 covers 10 bases. The CDR3 is made up of 16 amino acids. After removal of 9 bases from V and 4 bases from J, the junction contained 14 bases not matched to a gene. Germline values: CDR1 SEHNR, CDR2 FQNEAQ (reference sequence).

In DNA, the CDR3 is TGTGCCAGCTCACCACGGGGGCCGAACACCGGGGAGCTGTTTTTT. This sequence encodes CASSPRGPNTGELFF. The gene calls are TRBV18 and TRBJ2-2, with D possibly being TRBD1 (6 bases). The CDR3 length is 15 residues. Trimming pared 1 base from V and 0 bases from J, leaving 6 bases between. From germline, CDR1 is KGHSH and CDR2 LQKENI.

The chain links TRBV11-1 to TRBJ1-3, with D unresolved. Per germline, CDR1 SGHAT and CDR2 FQDESV (reference sequence). V was clipped by 5 bases and J by 0 bases, with 14 bases between them. The CDR3 length is 16 residues. The DNA for the CDR3 is TGTGCCAGCAGCGTCCCAGGTTTCAGCTCTGGAAACACCATATATTTT. Amino acids: CASSVPGFSSGNTIYF.

The V gene is TRBV2, the J gene TRBJ1-2; 11 bases fit TRBD1. The CDR3 covers 12 residues. V lost 8 bases, J lost 7 bases, and 3 bases stayed unmatched. The germline V gene has CDR1 SNHLY and CDR2 FYNNEI. Here the CDR3 reads CASGDRGSGYTF. Here the CDR3 DNA reads TGTGCCAGCGGGGACAGGGGGAGTGGCTACACCTTC.

This clone has only a few counts. The rearrangement uses TRBV27 and TRBJ2-7; D uncertain. V lost 10 bases and J 4 bases, leaving 5 bases between the germline ends. Germline-derived CDR1 and CDR2 are MNHEY and SMNVEV (reference sequence). The CDR3 covers 9 residues. CDR3 sequence: CATVYEQYF. CDR3 bases: TGTGCCACCGTTTACGAGCAGTACTTC.

The CDR3 sequence: CASSSDNSNEQFF. The DNA for the CDR3 is TGCGCCAGCAGCTCCGACAACTCGAATGAGCAGTTCTTC. V gene TRBV5-1 combines with J gene TRBJ2-1; no definite D call. Germline values: CDR1 SGHRS, CDR2 YFSETQ. The V and J ends lost 3 bases and 7 bases respectively, with 11 bases between them. The CDR3 contains 13 residues. The full variable domain, with the rest looked up from reference TRBV5-1 and TRBJ2-1, is KAGVTQTPRYLIKTRGQQVTLSCSPISGHRSVSWYQQTPGQGLQFLFEYFSETQRNKGNFPGRFSGRQFSNSRSEMNVSTLELGDSALYLCASSSDNSNEQFFGPGTRLTVL.

V gene TRBV5-1 combines with J gene TRBJ1-2, with 7 bases lining up with TRBD1. V lost 4 bases, J lost 0 bases, and 6 bases stayed unmatched. Germline-derived CDR1 and CDR2 are SGHRS and YFSETQ. The CDR3 totals 15 residues. The CDR3 spells CASSEEGGANYGYTF. The DNA of the CDR3 is TGCGCCAGCAGCGAGGAAGGGGGCGCTAACTATGGCTACACCTTC.

J is TRBJ1-1 and V is TRBV27; D is perhaps TRBD1 (5 bases). The CDR3 has 15 residues. Trimming stripped 5 bases from V and 0 bases from J, with 13 bases between. CDR1 and CDR2 (germline): MNHEY, SMNVEV (reference sequence). CDR3: CASSPRTGVNTEAFF. The DNA of the CDR3 is TGTGCCAGCAGTCCACGAACGGGGGTGAACACTGAAGCTTTCTTT.

The gene calls are TRBV5-4 and TRBJ1-3, with 7 bases that match TRBD1. The CDR3 consists of 16 residues. J lost 2 bases, V lost 4 bases, and 9 bases had no gene match. Germline-derived CDR1 and CDR2 are SGHNT and YYREEE (reference sequence). The DNA of the CDR3 is TGTGCCAGCAGCCCTTTGCCGGGACAGACTGGAAACACCATATATTTT. Its translation: CASSPLPGQTGNTIYF.

The chain has TRBV6-1 and TRBJ2-7; D gene ambiguous. There are 11 residues in the CDR3. CDR1 is MNHNS and CDR2 is SASEGT in the germline V gene. Trimming took off 8 bases at V and 2 bases at J, with 7 bases between the two ends. CDR3 protein: CASSGPYEQYF. CDR3 nucleotide sequence: TGTGCCAGCTCTGGCCCCTACGAGCAGTACTTC.

The chain is built from TRBV6-1 and TRBJ2-1; D might be TRBD1 (6 bases). Trimming cost V 4 bases and J 0 bases, with 10 bases left between them. Germline values: CDR1 MNHNS, CDR2 SASEGT. The CDR3 spans 15 residues. The CDR3 is CASSAGRGSYNEQFF. The CDR3, as DNA: TGTGCCAGCAGTGCGGGCAGGGGCTCCTACAATGAGCAGTTCTTC.

V and J are TRBV5-1 and TRBJ1-2, with D possibly being TRBD1 (5 bases). The CDR3 totals 13 residues. Germline-derived CDR1 and CDR2 are SGHRS and YFSETQ. The ends were cut back, 4 bases at V and 2 bases at J, with 9 bases in the middle. The CDR3 bases are TGCGCCAGCAGCCCGGCAGGGAACTATGGCTACACCTTC. Protein sequence: CASSPAGNYGYTF.

The chain links TRBV2 to TRBJ2-1; 9 bases map to TRBD2. Germline loops: CDR1 SNHLY, CDR2 FYNNEI. The trim removed 8 bases at V and 5 bases at J, leaving 7 bases unmatched. The CDR3 runs to 14 residues. CDR3 in amino acids: CASRRASGDNEQFF. The CDR3 nucleotides are TGTGCCAGCCGACGGGCTAGCGGGGACAATGAGCAGTTCTTC.

The chain employs TRBV6-1 and TRBJ1-4; D gene unclear. Trimming stripped 4 bases from V and 0 bases from J, with 15 bases between. Per the germline V gene, CDR1 is MNHNS and CDR2 is SASEGT. The CDR3 consists of 17 residues. In nucleotides, the CDR3 is TGTGCCAGCAGTGCCGACGGGAGACCAACAACTAATGAAAAACTGTTTTTT. This codes for CASSADGRPTTNEKLFF.

The chain couples TRBV6-5 to TRBJ2-1, with 8 bases identical to TRBD1. The CDR3 runs to 15 residues. CDR1 MNHEY and CDR2 SVGAGI come from the germline V gene. The junction had 12 bases not matched to a gene; V was cut back by 6 bases and J by 8 bases. The CDR3 sequence is CASRGLDRAVDEQFF. CDR3 DNA: TGTGCCAGCAGGGGCTTGGACAGGGCAGTCGATGAGCAGTTCTTC.

V gene TRBV28 combines with J gene TRBJ2-7; TRBD2 matches 7 bases. From germline, CDR1 is MDHEN and CDR2 SYDVKM. V was pared by 7 bases and J by 4 bases, with 16 bases of the junction left unmatched. This CDR3 has 16 residues. In DNA, the CDR3 is TGTGCCAGCACCCCGGGCGGGAGCGAAGGCGGGTACGAGCAGTACTTC. Its translation: CASTPGGSEGGYEQYF.

The chain links TRBV21-1 to TRBJ1-5; TRBD1 reflects the table's D call only, with no check against the DNA. TRBV21-1 is tagged as a pseudogene. The CDR3 totals 19 residues. The CDR3 region has the DNA TGTGCCAGCAGCAAAATGGGGACAGGGTCGGATAGGAGCAATCAGCCCCAGCATTTT. This sequence encodes CASSKMGTGSDRSNQPQHF.